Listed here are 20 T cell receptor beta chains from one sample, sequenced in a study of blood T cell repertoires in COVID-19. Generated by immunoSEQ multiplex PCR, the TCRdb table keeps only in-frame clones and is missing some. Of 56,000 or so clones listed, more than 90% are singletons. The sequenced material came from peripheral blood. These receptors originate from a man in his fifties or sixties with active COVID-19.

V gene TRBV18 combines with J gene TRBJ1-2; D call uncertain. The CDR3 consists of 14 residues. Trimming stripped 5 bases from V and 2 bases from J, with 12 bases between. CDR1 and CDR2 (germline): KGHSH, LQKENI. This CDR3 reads CASSSWRRNYGYTF. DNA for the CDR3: TGTGCCAGCTCAAGTTGGCGGAGGAACTATGGCTACACCTTC.

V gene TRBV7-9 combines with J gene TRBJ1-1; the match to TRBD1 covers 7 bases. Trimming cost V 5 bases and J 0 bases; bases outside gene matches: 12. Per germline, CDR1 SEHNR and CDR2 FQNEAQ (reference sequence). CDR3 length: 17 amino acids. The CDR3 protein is CASSRGTGVKLNTEAFF. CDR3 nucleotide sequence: TGTGCCAGCAGCAGGGGCACAGGGGTCAAGTTGAACACTGAAGCTTTCTTT.

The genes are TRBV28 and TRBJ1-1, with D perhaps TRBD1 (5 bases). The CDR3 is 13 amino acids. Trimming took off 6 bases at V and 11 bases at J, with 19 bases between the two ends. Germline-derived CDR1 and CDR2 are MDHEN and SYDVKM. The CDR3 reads CASSTIQGWVAFF. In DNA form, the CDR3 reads TGTGCCAGCAGCACGATTCAGGGTTGGGTGGCTTTCTTT.

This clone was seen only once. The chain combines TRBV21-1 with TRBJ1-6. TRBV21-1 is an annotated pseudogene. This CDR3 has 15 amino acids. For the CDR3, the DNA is TGTGCCAGCAGCAAAGGTCGGGGGTCCTATTCACCCCTCCACTTT. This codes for CASSKGRGSYSPLHF.

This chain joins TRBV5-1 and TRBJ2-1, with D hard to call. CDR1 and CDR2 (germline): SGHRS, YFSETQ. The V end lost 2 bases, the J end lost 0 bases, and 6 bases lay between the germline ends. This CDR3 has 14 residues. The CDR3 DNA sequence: TGCGCCAGCAGCTTAGAACTCTCCTACAATGAGCAGTTCTTC. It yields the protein CASSLELSYNEQFF.

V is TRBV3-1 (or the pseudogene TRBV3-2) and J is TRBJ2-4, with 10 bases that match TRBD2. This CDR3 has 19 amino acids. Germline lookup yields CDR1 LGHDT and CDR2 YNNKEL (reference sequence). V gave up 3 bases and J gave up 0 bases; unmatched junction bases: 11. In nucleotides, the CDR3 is TGTGCCAGCAGCCACTCCGGGCGAGCGGGGGGGCTAGCCAAAAACATTCAGTACTTC. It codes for CASSHSGRAGGLAKNIQYF.

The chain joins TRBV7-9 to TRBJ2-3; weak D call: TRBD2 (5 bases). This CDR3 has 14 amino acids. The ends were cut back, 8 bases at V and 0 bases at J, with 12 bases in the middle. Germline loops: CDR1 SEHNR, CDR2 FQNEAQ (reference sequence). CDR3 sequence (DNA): TGTGCCAGCTCGGAGCGGTCTAGCACAGATACGCAGTATTTT. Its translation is CASSERSSTDTQYF.

The DNA of the CDR3 is TGTGCCAGCAACTCTCCCGGGACAGAAAACACTGAAGCTTTCTTT. Residues: CASNSPGTENTEAFF. V is TRBV28 and J is TRBJ1-1; 7 bases match TRBD1. The CDR3 has 15 amino acids. Germline V gene sequence: CDR1 MDHEN, CDR2 SYDVKM. J gave up 2 bases and V 7 bases, and 10 bases lay outside the gene matches.

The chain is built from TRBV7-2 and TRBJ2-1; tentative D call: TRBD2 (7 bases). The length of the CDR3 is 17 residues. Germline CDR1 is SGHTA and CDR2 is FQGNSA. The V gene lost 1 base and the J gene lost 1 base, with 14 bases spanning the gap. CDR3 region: CASSLVGGAGSYNEQFF. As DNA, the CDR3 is TGTGCCAGCAGCTTAGTTGGGGGGGCAGGGTCCTACAATGAGCAGTTCTTC.

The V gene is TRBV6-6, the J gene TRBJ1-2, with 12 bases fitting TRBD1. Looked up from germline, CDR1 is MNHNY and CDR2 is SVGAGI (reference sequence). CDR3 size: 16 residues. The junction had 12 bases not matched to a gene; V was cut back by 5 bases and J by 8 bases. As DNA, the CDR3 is TGTGCCAGCAGTCCAACCGGGGACAGGGGGCTGGAAGGCTACACCTTC. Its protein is CASSPTGDRGLEGYTF.

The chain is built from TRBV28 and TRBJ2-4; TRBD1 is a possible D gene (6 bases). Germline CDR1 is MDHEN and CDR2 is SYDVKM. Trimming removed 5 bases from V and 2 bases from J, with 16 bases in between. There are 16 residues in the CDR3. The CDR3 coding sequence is TGTGCCAGCAGTCTATCTCCTGGACAGACCAAAAACATTCAGTACTTC. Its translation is CASSLSPGQTKNIQYF.

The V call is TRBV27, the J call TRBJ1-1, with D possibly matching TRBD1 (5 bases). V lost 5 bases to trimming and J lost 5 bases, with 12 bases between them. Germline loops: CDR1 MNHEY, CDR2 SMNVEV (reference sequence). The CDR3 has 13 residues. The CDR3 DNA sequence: TGTGCCAGCAGTGCATGGGGGGGAACTGAAGCTTTCTTT. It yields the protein CASSAWGGTEAFF.

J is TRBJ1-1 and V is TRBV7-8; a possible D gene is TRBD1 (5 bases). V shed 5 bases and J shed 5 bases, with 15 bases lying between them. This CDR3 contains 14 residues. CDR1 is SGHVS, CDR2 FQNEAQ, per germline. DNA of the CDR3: TGTGCCAGCAGCCGAGGAGCAGGGCGGACTGAAGCTTTCTTT. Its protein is CASSRGAGRTEAFF.

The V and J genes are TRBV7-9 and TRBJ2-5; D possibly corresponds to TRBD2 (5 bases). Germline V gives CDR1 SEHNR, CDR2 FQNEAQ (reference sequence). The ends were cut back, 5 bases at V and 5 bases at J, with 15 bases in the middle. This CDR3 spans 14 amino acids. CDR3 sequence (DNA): TGTGCCAGCAGCCCAACCCGGGGTATGGAGACCCAGTACTTC. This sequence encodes CASSPTRGMETQYF.

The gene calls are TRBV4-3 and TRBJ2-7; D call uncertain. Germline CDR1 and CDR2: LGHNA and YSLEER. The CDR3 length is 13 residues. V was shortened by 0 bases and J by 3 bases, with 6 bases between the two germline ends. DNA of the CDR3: TGCGCCAGCAGCCAAGACAGATACTACGAGCAGTACTTC. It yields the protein CASSQDRYYEQYF.

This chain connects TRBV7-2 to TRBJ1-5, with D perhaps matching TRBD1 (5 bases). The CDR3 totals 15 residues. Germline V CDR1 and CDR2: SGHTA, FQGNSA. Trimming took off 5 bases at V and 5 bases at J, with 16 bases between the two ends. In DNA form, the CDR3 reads TGTGCCAGCAGCAGAGATTGGGGCGGATATCAGCCCCAGCATTTT. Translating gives CASSRDWGGYQPQHF.

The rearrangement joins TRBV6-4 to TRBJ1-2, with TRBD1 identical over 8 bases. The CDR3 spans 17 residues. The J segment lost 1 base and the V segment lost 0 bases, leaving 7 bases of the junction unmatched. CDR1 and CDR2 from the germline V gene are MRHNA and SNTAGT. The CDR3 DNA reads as TGTGCCAGCAGTGACTCGCCCCAGGGACAGGATAACTATGGCTACACCTTC. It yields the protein CASSDSPQGQDNYGYTF.

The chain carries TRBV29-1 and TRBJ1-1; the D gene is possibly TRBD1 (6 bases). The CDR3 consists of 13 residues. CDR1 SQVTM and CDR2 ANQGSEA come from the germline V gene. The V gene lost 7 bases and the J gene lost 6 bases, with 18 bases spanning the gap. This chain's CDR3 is CSAESGEKAEAFF. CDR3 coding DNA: TGCAGCGCAGAATCAGGGGAGAAAGCTGAAGCTTTCTTT.

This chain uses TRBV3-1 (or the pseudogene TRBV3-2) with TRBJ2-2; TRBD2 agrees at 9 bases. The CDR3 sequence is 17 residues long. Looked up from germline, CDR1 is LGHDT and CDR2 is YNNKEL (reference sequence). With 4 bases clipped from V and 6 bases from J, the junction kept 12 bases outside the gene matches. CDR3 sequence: CASSRGPASGVSGELFF. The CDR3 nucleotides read TGTGCCAGCAGCCGTGGCCCCGCTAGCGGGGTTTCCGGGGAGCTGTTTTTT.

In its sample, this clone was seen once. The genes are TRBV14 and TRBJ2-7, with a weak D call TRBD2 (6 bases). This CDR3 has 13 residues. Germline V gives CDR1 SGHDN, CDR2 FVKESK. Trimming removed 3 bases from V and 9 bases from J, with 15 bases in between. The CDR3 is CASSQSWGVGQYF. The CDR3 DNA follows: TGTGCCAGCAGCCAGAGCTGGGGGGTCGGGCAGTACTTC.